This TCR beta chain was observed in a study of cytomegalovirus exposure and HLA in healthy donors. Germline loops: CDR1 LNHDA, CDR2 SQIVND (reference sequence). V was shortened by 9 bases and J by 0 bases, with 8 bases between the two germline ends. This CDR3 has 12 residues. The table lists this clone with a count of one. Its antigen is as yet unknown. The data were produced by immunoSEQ multiplex PCR, yet TCRdb's version contains in-frame clones alone and is incomplete. The sample carries 100,000 to 150,000 clones, roughly 93% recorded once. General study results and limits: The tendency of first-cohort TCR clusters to co-occur in the 90 to 150 validation repertoires was the finding of a later analysis. Cytomegalovirus-associated TCR beta chains were listed, numbering 164.

Sequenced material: PBMCs. The chain joins TRBV19 to TRBJ1-1; D ambiguous. This sequence originates from a young woman in good health and CMV-seronegative. CDR3 coding DNA: TGTGCCAGCGGGGAGGTGAACACTGAAGCTTTCTTT. It is translated as CASGEVNTEAFF.